The 13 T cell receptor beta chains listed next were all sequenced from one sample in a study of glioma-infiltrating T cells. Using RNA template, CDR3s of TCR alpha and beta were amplified with iRepertoire arm-PCR. MiXCR, applied by TCRdb to the multiplex PCR reads, yields one record per CDR3 protein. The table lists more than 300,000 distinct CDR3 sequences, 41% of them singletons. Sequencing was performed on glioma tissue, nonneoplastic brain tissue, or PBMCs (not recorded which). These receptors all come from a human donor with low-grade glioma or glioblastoma, undergoing nonglioma brain surgery, or in good health (not recorded which).

V is TRBV6-6 and J is TRBJ1-5; 7 nucleotides line up with TRBD1. With V trimmed by 4 bases and J by 2 bases, 8 bases remained unmatched. This CDR3 is 16 amino acids long. Germline CDR1 reads MNHNY; CDR2 reads SVGAGI (reference sequence). The CDR3 region is CASSSPTGAGNQPQHF. In DNA, the CDR3 is TGTGCCAGCAGTTCCCCTACAGGGGCGGGCAATCAGCCCCAGCATTTT.

In its sample, this clonotype was seen a few times. A single base separates this from a much larger clone, so it may be a read error. V and J are TRBV28 and TRBJ2-1; D uncertain. The CDR3 is made up of 14 amino acids. From germline, CDR1 is MDHEN and CDR2 SYDVKM. Here the CDR3 reads CASSLGPPYNEQLF. The CDR3 DNA reads TGTGCCAGCAGTCTCGGACCTCCCTACAATGAGCAGCTCTTC.

The chain is built from TRBV13 and TRBJ1-2, with a tentative D call TRBD1 (5 bases). V was trimmed by 5 bases and J by 6 bases, leaving 13 bases between them. The CDR3 sequence is 13 residues long. Per the germline V gene, CDR1 is PRHDT and CDR2 is FYEKMQ (reference sequence). DNA of the CDR3: TGTGCCAGCAGCCACCGGGACGGAGATGGCTACACCTTC. It translates to CASSHRDGDGYTF.

This clonotype came up a few times. The chain recombines TRBV29-1 with TRBJ2-3; D gene unclear. This CDR3 has 9 amino acids. Trimming removed 2 bases from V and 10 bases from J, with 4 bases in between. Germline values: CDR1 SQVTM, CDR2 ANQGSEA. The CDR3 spells CSVERPQYF. DNA of the CDR3: TGCAGCGTTGAACGGCCGCAGTATTTT.

The chain couples TRBV20-1 to TRBJ2-7; D possibly uses TRBD1 or TRBD2 (5 bases each). This CDR3 region has 11 residues. Germline CDR1 reads DFQATT; CDR2 reads SNEGSKA (reference sequence). Between the trimmed V and J ends, which lost 5 bases and 4 bases, there was a span of 9 bases. The CDR3 DNA reads as TGCAGTGCTGAGAGGGGATACGAGCAGTACTTC. This gives the protein CSAERGYEQYF.

This clonotype came up a few times. This chain connects TRBV15 to TRBJ1-5; D call uncertain. Trimming shortened V by 4 bases and J by 4 bases, and 8 bases separated the two germline ends. Germline CDR1 and CDR2: LNHNV and YYDKDF (reference sequence). The CDR3 extends over 13 amino acids. CDR3 sequence (DNA): TGTGCCACCAGCAAGGGCGGGAATCAGCCCCAGCATTTT. Translating it yields CATSKGGNQPQHF.

This clonotype has only a few counts. V and J are TRBV20-1 and TRBJ2-4; the D gene could be TRBD1 or TRBD2 (6 bases each). CDR1 DFQATT and CDR2 SNEGSKA come from the germline V gene (reference sequence). V lost 6 bases and J lost 0, with 12 bases in between. The CDR3 spans 14 residues. CDR3 region: CSAWGALAKNIQYF. Here the CDR3 DNA reads TGCAGTGCCTGGGGGGCCCTAGCCAAAAACATTCAGTACTTC.

The J gene is TRBJ1-1, the V gene TRBV7-9; TRBD1 might be the D (5 bases). This CDR3 has 14 residues. CDR1 is SEHNR and CDR2 is FQNEAQ in the germline V gene (reference sequence). Trimming left V 5 bases short and J 6 bases short, with 16 bases between. CDR3 sequence: CASSAGTIGAEAFF. CDR3 DNA: TGTGCCAGCAGCGCCGGGACGATAGGCGCTGAAGCTTTCTTT.

As regards this clonotype: At one of its ends the junction is not consistent with the germline gene, which may arise from a read error. The V gene is TRBV28, the J gene TRBJ2-7; D is possibly TRBD1 (6 bases). Germline loops: CDR1 MDHEN, CDR2 SYDVKM. The CDR3 is 14 amino acids. The CDR3 nucleotides read TGTGCCAGCAGGACCGACAGGACACCCTACGGGCAGTACTTC. It translates to CASRTDRTPYGQYF.

The chain is built from TRBV11-1 and TRBJ2-5, with D unclear. V lost 5 bases and J 1 base, leaving 11 bases between the germline ends. CDR3 size: 14 residues. Germline CDR1 and CDR2: SGHAT and FQDESV (reference sequence). Here the CDR3 reads CASSPAALQETQYF. The CDR3 nucleotides read TGTGCCAGCAGCCCCGCCGCGCTCCAAGAGACCCAGTACTTC.

The sample holds a few counts of this clonotype. This chain connects TRBV20-1 to TRBJ1-2; 11 bases match TRBD1. Losses at the gene ends were 1 base for V and 5 bases for J; bases not matched to a gene: 9. CDR1 is DFQATT and CDR2 is SNEGSKA in the germline V gene (reference sequence). The CDR3 totals 16 residues. The DNA of the CDR3 is TGCAGTGCTAGAGGGACAGGGGGCCCCCATTCGTATGGCTACACCTTC. Protein product: CSARGTGGPHSYGYTF.

On this clonotype: One end of the junction varies from germline; a read error may be responsible. The chain has TRBV15 and TRBJ2-5; 7 bases line up with TRBD2. CDR1 is LNHNV, CDR2 YYDKDF, per germline (reference sequence). The CDR3 spans 19 residues. The CDR3 DNA reads TGTGCCACCAGCAGAGATTTCACTAGCGAGAAAGGGGACCAAGAGACCAAGTACTTC. Translating it yields CATSRDFTSEKGDQETKYF.

V and J are TRBV7-8 and TRBJ2-7, with D maybe TRBD1 (6 bases). CDR3 size: 14 residues. Germline V gene sequence: CDR1 SGHVS, CDR2 FQNEAQ. The V and J ends lost 5 bases and 4 bases respectively, with 15 bases between them. As DNA, the CDR3 is TGTGCCAGCAGCAGCCGGACAGTTAGTTACGAGCAGTACTTC. Amino acid sequence: CASSSRTVSYEQYF.